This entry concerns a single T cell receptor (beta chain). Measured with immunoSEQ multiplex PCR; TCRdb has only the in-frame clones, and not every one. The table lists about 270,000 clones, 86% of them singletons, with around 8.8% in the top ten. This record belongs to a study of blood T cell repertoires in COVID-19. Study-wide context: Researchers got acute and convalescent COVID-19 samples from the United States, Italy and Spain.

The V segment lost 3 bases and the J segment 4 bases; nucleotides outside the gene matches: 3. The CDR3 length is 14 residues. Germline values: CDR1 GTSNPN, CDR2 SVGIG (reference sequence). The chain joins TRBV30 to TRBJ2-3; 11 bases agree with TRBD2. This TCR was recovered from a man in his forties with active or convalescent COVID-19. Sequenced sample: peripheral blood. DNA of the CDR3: TGTGCCTGGAGGGGACTAGCGGAGTCAGATACGCAGTATTTT. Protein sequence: CAWRGLAESDTQYF. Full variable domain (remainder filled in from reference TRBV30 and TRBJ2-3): SQTIHQWPATLVQPVGSPLSLECTVEGTSNPNLYWYRQAAGRGLQLLFYSVGIGQISSEVPQNLSASRPQDRQFILSSKKLLLSDSGFYLCAWRGLAESDTQYFGPGTRLTVL.